These 30 T cell receptor beta chains were sequenced from one sample in a study of T cells in narcolepsy. Sequenced by immunoSEQ multiplex PCR; TCRdb stores in-frame clones only, minus some. The repertoire includes over 30,000 clones, around 82% of them detected once, and about 1.6% sits in the top ten. What was sequenced was CD45RA- memory CD4+ T cells from PBMCs. The receptor set was obtained from a human donor with narcolepsy.

V is TRBV4-1 and J is TRBJ2-3; D is possibly TRBD2 (6 bases). The CDR3 has 14 amino acids. With 3 bases removed from V and 2 bases from J, the gap between germline ends came to 9 bases. Per the germline V gene, CDR1 is MGHRA and CDR2 is YSYEKL. For the CDR3, the DNA is TGCGCCAGCAGCCAGGGACTCATCACAGATACGCAGTATTTT. Translated, it gives CASSQGLITDTQYF.

Note on this clone: Within the sample, other DNA sequences also encode this same CDR3. CDR3 sequence: CASSVDGSNQPQHF. CDR3 nucleotide sequence: TGTGCCAGCAGCGTAGACGGTAGCAATCAGCCCCAGCATTTT. The chain employs TRBV9 and TRBJ1-5, with D hard to call. Trimming pared 0 bases from V and 0 bases from J, leaving 4 bases between. CDR1 and CDR2 (germline): SGDLS, YYNGEE. This CDR3 spans 14 amino acids. The whole variable domain, remainder taken from reference TRBV9 and TRBJ1-5, is DSGVTQTPKHLITATGQRVTLRCSPRSGDLSVYWYQQSLDQGLQFLIQYYNGEERAKGNILERFSAQQFPDLHSELNLSSLELGDSALYFCASSVDGSNQPQHFGDGTRLSIL.

The chain couples TRBV5-1 to TRBJ1-4; D possibly corresponds to TRBD1 (6 bases). The V gene lost 0 bases and the J gene lost 0 bases, with 6 bases spanning the gap. The V gene's germline CDR1 is SGHRS and CDR2 YFSETQ. This CDR3 comprises 15 residues. The CDR3 is CASSLAGATNEKLFF. CDR3 coding DNA: TGCGCCAGCAGCTTGGCAGGGGCAACTAATGAAAAACTGTTTTTT.

This clone came up a few times. V and J are TRBV28 and TRBJ1-2, with TRBD1 identical over 9 bases. CDR1 MDHEN and CDR2 SYDVKM come from the germline V gene. V lost 7 bases to trimming and J lost 8 bases; unmatched junction nucleotides: 5. The CDR3 has 12 residues. The CDR3 bases are TGTGCCAGCACGACAGGGGGTCACGGCTACACCTTC. It codes for CASTTGGHGYTF.

The chain employs TRBV7-2 and TRBJ2-1; no clear D. The CDR3 has 12 amino acids. Germline CDR1 SGHTA, CDR2 FQGNSA. V was clipped by 1 base and J by 10 bases, with 8 bases between them. The CDR3 nucleotides read TGTGCCAGCAGCTTAGGGGTCGGAGAGCAGTTCTTC. Translation gives CASSLGVGEQFF.

V gene TRBV2 combines with J gene TRBJ1-5, with a tentative D call TRBD1 (5 bases). The CDR3 spans 13 residues. V lost 7 bases and J 0 bases, leaving 7 bases between the germline ends. In germline, CDR1 is SNHLY, CDR2 FYNNEI. The CDR3 DNA sequence: TGTGCCAGCAAGACAGATAGCAATCAGCCCCAGCATTTT. It specifies CASKTDSNQPQHF.

The rearrangement links TRBV5-4 to TRBJ1-6; D is possibly TRBD1 (6 bases). Germline values: CDR1 SGHNT, CDR2 YYREEE (reference sequence). Trimming shortened V by 4 bases and J by 8 bases, and 13 bases separated the two germline ends. The CDR3 loop spans 14 amino acids. CDR3 in amino acids: CASSRQEAHSPLHF. CDR3 bases: TGTGCCAGCAGCCGACAGGAGGCCCATTCACCCCTCCACTTT.

This chain uses TRBV7-2 with TRBJ2-1; D might be TRBD2 (7 bases). The ends were cut back, 0 bases at V and 6 bases at J, with 9 bases in the middle. CDR1 is SGHTA, CDR2 FQGNSA, per germline. This CDR3 contains 14 residues. CDR3 DNA: TGTGCCAGCAGCTTAGCGGGGGGGCTCAATGAGCAGTTCTTC. Its translation: CASSLAGGLNEQFF.

The chain carries TRBV11-1 and TRBJ1-2; 7 positions match TRBD1. The CDR3 is 13 residues long. The V segment lost 5 bases and the J segment 4 bases; nucleotides outside the gene matches: 4. CDR1 SGHAT and CDR2 FQDESV come from the germline V gene (reference sequence). The CDR3: CASSLDRSYGYTF. Written as DNA, the CDR3 is TGTGCCAGCAGCCTGGACAGGTCCTATGGCTACACCTTC.

In the case of this clone: The identical CDR3 is also encoded by other nucleotide sequences in the sample. CDR3 loop: CASSRQGAREQYF. The CDR3 DNA sequence: TGTGCCAGCAGTCGACAGGGGGCAAGGGAGCAGTACTTC. The V gene is TRBV9, the J gene TRBJ2-7; TRBD1 matches at 10 bases. CDR1 and CDR2 (germline): SGDLS, YYNGEE. CDR3 length: 13 amino acids. J lost 7 bases, V lost 5 bases, and 6 bases had no gene match.

V usage is TRBV6-1 and J usage is TRBJ1-6; a possible D gene is TRBD1 (5 bases). The CDR3 has 19 residues. Germline V gene data show CDR1 as MNHNS and CDR2 as SASEGT. The germline V and J ends were trimmed by 1 base and 9 bases, with 25 bases remaining between them. The CDR3 reads CASSEDPRLTRSDSSPLHF. The CDR3, as DNA: TGTGCCAGCAGTGAAGACCCCCGACTCACGAGGAGCGACAGTTCACCCCTCCACTTT.

V gene TRBV11-2 combines with J gene TRBJ2-5; no reliable D call. From germline, CDR1 is SGHAT and CDR2 FQNNGV. The V end lost 3 bases, the J end lost 2 bases, and 7 bases lay between the germline ends. This CDR3 spans 13 amino acids. The CDR3 DNA is TGTGCCAGCAGCTTGAGTCTACAAGAGACCCAGTACTTC. Protein product: CASSLSLQETQYF.

The chain is built from TRBV5-1 and TRBJ2-5; the match to TRBD1 covers 8 bases. The CDR3 runs 14 residues. Germline-derived CDR1 and CDR2 are SGHRS and YFSETQ. V shed 4 bases and J 4 bases; nucleotides not matched to a gene: 6. CDR3 bases: TGCGCCAGCAGCCTCGCGACAGGGGTAGAGACCCAGTACTTC. This sequence encodes CASSLATGVETQYF.

The genes are TRBV30 and TRBJ1-3; no clear D. The germline V and J ends were trimmed by 0 bases and 0 bases, with 15 bases remaining between them. CDR1 is GTSNPN and CDR2 is SVGIG in the germline V gene (reference sequence). The CDR3 length is 17 residues. The CDR3 protein is CAWSVSRTPGSGNTIYF. In DNA, the CDR3 is TGTGCCTGGAGTGTATCCCGGACTCCAGGCTCTGGAAACACCATATATTTT.

V and J are TRBV28 and TRBJ1-2, with TRBD1 matching over 7 bases. The V and J ends lost 4 bases and 1 base, in that order; junction bases with no gene match: 9. CDR1 MDHEN and CDR2 SYDVKM come from the germline V gene. This CDR3 spans 16 amino acids. Written as DNA, the CDR3 is TGTGCCAGCAGTTCCCCGGGACAGTCTCTTAACTATGGCTACACCTTC. Protein sequence: CASSSPGQSLNYGYTF.

The chain recombines TRBV20-1 with TRBJ2-7; possible D gene TRBD2, 5 bases. The V end lost 6 bases, the J end lost 3 bases, and 9 bases lay between the germline ends. CDR3 size: 11 residues. Germline lookup yields CDR1 DFQATT and CDR2 SNEGSKA (reference sequence). The CDR3 sequence is CSAGRGYEQYF. DNA of the CDR3: TGCAGTGCAGGTCGGGGCTACGAGCAGTACTTC.

This clone has a single count. This sample includes further DNA sequences coding for the same CDR3. The rearrangement uses TRBV28 and TRBJ1-2; TRBD1 might be the D (5 bases). CDR1 is MDHEN and CDR2 is SYDVKM in the germline V gene. The CDR3 extends over 15 amino acids. V was cut by 2 bases and J by 1 base, with 11 bases left in between. CDR3 coding DNA: TGTGCCAGCAGTTTAGTCGGGGGGGGTAACTATGGCTACACCTTC. Amino acids: CASSLVGGGNYGYTF.

With respect to this clone: The junction departs from the called germline gene at one end, perhaps through a read error. V is TRBV15 and J is TRBJ1-2, with TRBD1 identical over 7 bases. The CDR3 is 15 amino acids. Per the germline V gene, CDR1 is LNHNV and CDR2 is YYDKDF (reference sequence). CDR3 DNA sequence: TGTGCCACCAGCCGAGACAGGGAACGTGTGTATGGCTACACCTTC. It specifies CATSRDRERVYGYTF.

The J gene is TRBJ1-1, the V gene TRBV5-1; the match to TRBD1 covers 9 bases. The CDR3 runs to 14 residues. V trimming: 4 bases; J trimming: 1 base; junction bases outside the gene matches: 2. Germline CDR1 reads SGHRS; CDR2 reads YFSETQ. The CDR3 spells CASSKGQGNTEAFF. In DNA form, the CDR3 reads TGCGCCAGCAGCAAGGGACAGGGGAACACTGAAGCTTTCTTT. The complete variable domain, with remaining parts taken from reference TRBV5-1 and TRBJ1-1, reads KAGVTQTPRYLIKTRGQQVTLSCSPISGHRSVSWYQQTPGQGLQFLFEYFSETQRNKGNFPGRFSGRQFSNSRSEMNVSTLELGDSALYLCASSKGQGNTEAFFGQGTRLTVV.

This chain joins TRBV5-1 and TRBJ2-5; 7 nucleotides align to TRBD2. Unmatched junction bases numbered 16, after V lost 5 bases and J lost 3 bases. The CDR3 covers 17 residues. Germline V lookup: CDR1 SGHRS, CDR2 YFSETQ. The CDR3 nucleotides read TGCGCCAGCAGACTTTCCCTAGGGACTACGGGTGAAGAGACCCAGTACTTC. Protein: CASRLSLGTTGEETQYF.

The chain recombines TRBV6-6 with TRBJ1-5; D unresolved. Trimming cost V 5 bases and J 3 bases, with 5 bases left between them. CDR1 and CDR2 from the germline V gene are MNHNY and SVGAGI (reference sequence). CDR3 size: 12 residues. Written as DNA, the CDR3 is TGTGCCAGCAGTCCCCTCAATCAGCCCCAGCATTTT. Amino acid sequence: CASSPLNQPQHF.

The rearrangement links TRBV20-1 to TRBJ1-2, with D unclear. Trimming stripped 1 base from V and 6 bases from J, with 6 bases between. The CDR3 extends over 11 amino acids. CDR1 and CDR2 from the germline V gene are DFQATT and SNEGSKA (reference sequence). As DNA, the CDR3 is TGCAGTGCTAGAGGGTACCATGGCTACACCTTC. Translation: CSARGYHGYTF.

This chain joins TRBV7-8 and TRBJ1-2; D is uncertain. The germline V and J ends were trimmed by 4 bases and 4 bases, with 13 bases remaining between them. The CDR3 covers 14 residues. Germline V CDR1 and CDR2: SGHVS, FQNEAQ. CDR3 in amino acids: CASSSRETSYGYTF. The CDR3, as DNA: TGTGCCAGCAGCTCCCGAGAAACAAGCTATGGCTACACCTTC.

This chain uses TRBV4-2 with TRBJ2-4, with D uncertain. The CDR3 has 14 amino acids. Trimming took off 4 bases at V and 1 base at J, with 8 bases between the two ends. CDR1 and CDR2 (germline): LGHNA, YNFKEQ. CDR3 in DNA: TGTGCCAGCAGCCCTAGTAGTGCCAAAAACATTCAGTACTTC. Its translation is CASSPSSAKNIQYF.

The rearrangement joins TRBV5-6 to TRBJ2-4; D possibly corresponds to TRBD2 (6 bases). Germline values: CDR1 SGHDT, CDR2 YYEEEE. V was cut by 4 bases and J by 8 bases, with 16 bases left in between. There are 14 residues in the CDR3. Here the CDR3 reads CASSITSNLHIQYF. CDR3 in DNA: TGTGCCAGCAGCATAACTAGCAACTTACACATTCAGTACTTC.

This sequence joins TRBV28 and TRBJ1-2, with a tentative D call TRBD1 (5 bases). Looked up from germline, CDR1 is MDHEN and CDR2 is SYDVKM. V was trimmed by 7 bases and J by 6 bases, leaving 24 bases between them. The CDR3 runs 16 residues. CDR3 nucleotide sequence: TGTGCCAGCACGAGCACCGGGGGGGGTGTAATAGATGGCTACACCTTC. Translating gives CASTSTGGGVIDGYTF.

A few counts support this clone. The chain has TRBV14 and TRBJ1-2, with TRBD1 as a possible D gene (5 bases). This CDR3 spans 17 amino acids. Trimming removed 1 base from V and 2 bases from J, with 17 bases in between. The germline CDR1 and CDR2 sequences are SGHDN and FVKESK. The CDR3: CASSQGIWGRLNYGYTF. The CDR3 bases are TGTGCCAGCAGCCAAGGCATATGGGGCAGGTTGAACTATGGCTACACCTTC. Based on the CDR3 plus reference TRBV14 and TRBJ1-2, the full variable domain is EAGVTQFPSHSVIEKGQTVTLRCDPISGHDNLYWYRRVMGKEIKFLLHFVKESKQDESGMPNNRFLAERTGGTYSTLKVQPAELEDSGVYFCASSQGIWGRLNYGYTFGSGTRLTVV.

For this clone: One end of the junction does not line up with germline, which may come from a read error. The chain links TRBV5-4 to TRBJ1-1, with TRBD1 as a possible D gene (6 bases). The CDR3 runs to 14 residues. The germline CDR1 and CDR2 sequences are SGHNT and YYREEE (reference sequence). CDR3 loop: CASSLPRRGPEAFF. CDR3 in DNA: TGTGCCAGCAGCTTACCTCGTCGGGGGCCTGAGGCTTTCTTT.

This clone was found once. The genes are TRBV19 and TRBJ2-7; TRBD1 matches at 7 bases. Germline lookup yields CDR1 LNHDA and CDR2 SQIVND (reference sequence). V shed 4 bases and J 0 bases; nucleotides not matched to a gene: 0. CDR3 length equals 13 residues. The CDR3 coding sequence is TGTGCCAGTAGTACAGGGGGCTCCTACGAGCAGTACTTC. Translated: CASSTGGSYEQYF.

V gene TRBV6-1 combines with J gene TRBJ2-5; 13 bases map to TRBD2. Germline values: CDR1 MNHNS, CDR2 SASEGT. The CDR3 totals 16 residues. After removal of 2 bases from V and 4 bases from J, the junction contained 4 bases not matched to a gene. The CDR3 DNA reads TGTGCCAGCAGTGAAATACTAGCGGGGGGGAGAGAGACCCAGTACTTC. Amino acids: CASSEILAGGRETQYF.